A single sample is the source of the 9 T cell receptor beta chains below, sequenced in a study of cytomegalovirus exposure and HLA in healthy donors (dated by TCRdb to the late 2010s). Libraries came from the immunoSEQ multiplex PCR assay. For the multiplex PCR, a mixture combining 60 forward primers for TCR Vbeta segments and 13 reverse primers for TCR Jbeta segments was used. As stored in TCRdb, this immuneACCESS dataset retains in-frame rearrangements with V and J assigned. A fraction of the clones does not appear; measured against another copy, unresolved V genes explain less than half of the discrepancy, and the remainder lacks a known reason. Within this sample are 80,000 or so clones, with approximately 80% of them counted one time only. The leading ten clones occupy 3% to 4% of the sample. The sequenced material came from PBMCs. All receptors derive from a man aged 40-49 years in good health and CMV-seronegative.

The chain joins TRBV7-9 to TRBJ2-3; 13 positions agree with TRBD2. The CDR3 sequence is 18 residues long. Germline V gives CDR1 SEHNR, CDR2 FQNEAQ (reference sequence). With 3 bases clipped from V and 10 bases from J, the junction kept 16 bases outside the gene matches. The CDR3 sequence is CASSFPGLAGQRGVPQYF. DNA of the CDR3: TGTGCCAGCAGCTTCCCGGGACTAGCGGGACAGCGGGGGGTTCCGCAGTATTTT. The entire variable domain, with the rest obtained from reference TRBV7-9 and TRBJ2-3, is as follows: DTGVSQNPRHKITKRGQNVTFRCDPISEHNRLYWYRQTLGQGPEFLTYFQNEAQLEKSRLLSDRFSAERPKGSFSTLEIQRTEQGDSAMYLCASSFPGLAGQRGVPQYFGPGTRLTVL.

The genes are TRBV10-3 and TRBJ1-2; 8 bases agree with TRBD1. The CDR3 has 13 residues. V gave up 6 bases and J gave up 6 bases; unmatched junction bases: 6. CDR1 is ENHRY, CDR2 SYGVKD, per germline. Here the CDR3 reads CAIRIQGANGYTF. In DNA, the CDR3 is TGTGCCATCAGAATCCAGGGGGCGAATGGCTACACCTTC.

The chain is built from TRBV7-3 and TRBJ2-7, with 7 bases aligning to TRBD1. The CDR3 loop spans 14 amino acids. CDR1 and CDR2 (germline): SGHTA, FQGTGA. V was clipped by 6 bases and J by 3 bases; unmatched bases: 8. The CDR3: CASRGQRSVYEQYF. CDR3 nucleotides: TGTGCCAGCAGGGGACAGCGGAGTGTCTACGAGCAGTACTTC.

The V and J genes are TRBV30 and TRBJ1-5, with 9 positions matching TRBD1. CDR1 and CDR2 from the germline V gene are GTSNPN and SVGIG (reference sequence). V was pared by 1 base and J by 5 bases, with 3 bases of the junction left unmatched. The CDR3 runs 14 residues. The CDR3 DNA is TGTGCCTGGAGTGCGGACAGGGGACATCAGCCCCAGCATTTT. It encodes CAWSADRGHQPQHF.

The CDR3 protein is CAISAELRYEQYF. The CDR3 nucleotides read TGTGCCATCAGTGCCGAACTGCGCTACGAGCAGTACTTC. This sequence joins TRBV10-3 and TRBJ2-7; D uncertain. V lost 4 bases, J lost 3 bases, and 10 bases lay in between. Germline CDR1 and CDR2: ENHRY and SYGVKD. There are 13 residues in the CDR3.

The chain recombines TRBV7-9 with TRBJ2-2, with a weak D call TRBD1 (8 bases). Trimming stripped 5 bases from V and 6 bases from J, with 19 bases between. The CDR3 contains 16 residues. Germline V lookup: CDR1 SEHNR, CDR2 FQNEAQ (reference sequence). The CDR3 loop is CASSNNRGGVAGELFF. CDR3 coding DNA: TGTGCCAGCAGCAACAACAGGGGGGGCGTGGCCGGGGAGCTGTTTTTT. The whole variable domain, remainder taken from reference TRBV7-9 and TRBJ2-2, is DTGVSQNPRHKITKRGQNVTFRCDPISEHNRLYWYRQTLGQGPEFLTYFQNEAQLEKSRLLSDRFSAERPKGSFSTLEIQRTEQGDSAMYLCASSNNRGGVAGELFFGEGSRLTVL.

This rearrangement joins TRBV4-3 to TRBJ1-2; D is possibly TRBD1 (5 bases). The length of the CDR3 is 15 residues. Trimming took off 0 bases at V and 4 bases at J, with 12 bases between the two ends. The germline CDR1 and CDR2 sequences are LGHNA and YSLEER. Here the CDR3 reads CASSQEMGRAYGYTF. CDR3 sequence (DNA): TGCGCCAGCAGCCAAGAGATGGGCAGGGCCTATGGCTACACCTTC.

The J gene is TRBJ1-1, the V gene TRBV27; maybe TRBD1 (6 bases). V shed 6 bases and J shed 5 bases, with 16 bases lying between them. Germline assignment: CDR1 MNHEY and CDR2 SMNVEV (reference sequence). CDR3 length: 14 residues. CDR3 DNA sequence: TGTGCCAGCAGAATTAGGGGGGGGGTTACTGAAGCTTTCTTT. This encodes CASRIRGGVTEAFF.

This clone has just a few counts. J is TRBJ2-7 and V is TRBV30, with unresolved D. V dropped 0 bases and J dropped 3 bases, with 3 bases sitting between them. The CDR3 length is 11 residues. Germline V gene lookup returns CDR1 GTSNPN and CDR2 SVGIG (reference sequence). The CDR3 loop reads CAWSVNYEQYF. The CDR3 region has the DNA TGTGCCTGGAGTGTCAACTACGAGCAGTACTTC.